This T cell receptor beta chain was sequenced in a study of cytomegalovirus exposure and HLA in healthy donors. Study-wide findings and caveats: In vitro assays verified that a few CMV-associated chains recognized CMV antigens specifically. Within the approximately 110 validation repertoires, first-cohort TCR clusters tended to co-occur, according to a later analysis. Generally TCR sequences proved uncommon, though certain public TCRs appeared in numerous donors.

On this clone itself: The antigen is not known.

TCRdb keeps only in-frame clones here, not all; method: immunoSEQ multiplex PCR. Counted here are some 170,000 clones, about four fifths occurring once; the ten biggest clones make up roughly 10%. The sample comprised PBMCs. The TCR was taken from a man younger than 45 in good health and CMV-seropositive.

The CDR3 reads CASSFQRGGAPGELFF. The DNA for the CDR3 is TGTGCCAGCAGTTTCCAGCGGGGGGGTGCCCCCGGGGAGCTGTTTTTT. The chain carries TRBV28 and TRBJ2-2; TRBD2 aligns across 10 bases. The CDR3 totals 16 residues. Per germline, CDR1 MDHEN and CDR2 SYDVKM. The V and J ends lost 3 bases and 6 bases, in that order; junction bases with no gene match: 7.